The clone carrying this T cell receptor (beta chain) was picked up many times. The antigen is not known. The source of the sample is a study of T cells in Graves' hyperthyroidism and ophthalmopathy. The junction had 4 bases not matched to a gene; V was cut back by 2 bases and J by 7 bases. The CDR3 consists of 13 residues. CDR1 and CDR2 (germline): KGHSY, FQNENV. General observations from the study: The majority of expanded thyroid clonotypes above 0.001 also appeared in blood.

Amplification of TCR beta CDR3 regions was performed using RNA transcripts as template. In the first-round RT-PCR of the TCR CDR3, the HTBI primer set was used. TCRdb reprocessed the multiplex PCR reads via MiXCR and lists one record per CDR3 protein. The table lists roughly 550,000 distinct CDR3 sequences, more than 15% of them singletons. V and J are TRBV16 and TRBJ1-1, with 7 bases that match TRBD1. The TCR sequence derives from a woman aged 25 to 39 with Graves' ophthalmopathy. The specimen sequenced was blood. CDR3 DNA: TGTGCCAGCAGCCAAGGGACAGCAAATGAAGCTTTCTTT. Translated: CASSQGTANEAFF.